Reported below is one T cell receptor beta chain. Its antigen is still unknown. At one boundary the junction diverges from the germline segment, which might be a read error. Individuals selected for sequencing had exhibited CD8+CD57+ cell expansion on flow cytometry. Germline V lookup: CDR1 SGHVS, CDR2 FQNEAQ. This CDR3 contains 14 residues. Profiling of TCR beta VDJ combinations and CDR3 sequences used genomic DNA as template. MiXCR, run by TCRdb on the reads, gives a single entry per CDR3 protein. The profile shows roughly 150,000 distinct CDR3 sequences, around half of them singletons. The data belong to a study of CD8+CD57+ T cells in acquired aplastic anemia. At the level of the study: Sorted CD4+ and CD8+ cells yielded about 2.9 ug of DNA on average. General study points: Between patients and controls, CD8+ Simpson's diversity did not vary significantly.

The sample taken for sequencing was sorted CD4+, CD8+, or CD8+CD57+ T cells (not recorded which) from PBMCs. This rearrangement joins TRBV7-8 to TRBJ2-7; the D gene is possibly TRBD1 (6 bases). The clonotype originates from a human donor with aplastic anemia. CDR3: CAGSEQGGTIEQYF. In DNA, the CDR3 is TGTGCCGGCAGCGAACAGGGTGGGACGATTGAGCAGTACTTC.